These T cell receptor beta chains were read from a single sample in a study of OX40 agonist ivuxolimab in advanced cancers. Here immunoSEQ multiplex PCR was the method, and the copy in TCRdb shows in-frame clones only, minus some. The table records over 70,000 clones, 89% of them present only once. The sequenced sample was CD4+ or CD8+ T cells sorted from blood, obtained in a trial of the OX40 agonist ivuxolimab. The receptors here all came from an adult with an advanced solid tumor such as melanoma, head and neck, liver or kidney cancer. The CDR3 runs from the conserved cysteine through the conserved F or W. A D gene is named only where the DNA matches it firmly. Only some rows state a clone size, as once, few, many or a class for expanded clones.

CDR3 length: 15; D gene: .; clone size: .; V gene: TRBV11-2; J gene: TRBJ2-3; CDR3 DNA: TGTGCCAGCAGCCCCGCTGCGGCGAGCACAGATACGCAGTATTTT; CDR3 protein: CASSPAAASTDTQYF
CDR3 length: 15; D gene: .; clone size: .; V gene: TRBV18; J gene: TRBJ1-1; CDR3 DNA: TGTGCCAGCTCACCTTCTTTACCAGGGATCACTGAAGCTTTCTTT; CDR3 protein: CASSPSLPGITEAFF
CDR3 length: 14; D gene: .; clone size: .; V gene: TRBV19; J gene: TRBJ2-1; CDR3 DNA: TGTGCCAGTAGTATAGATAGCGCCTACAATGAGCAGTTCTTC; CDR3 protein: CASSIDSAYNEQFF
CDR3 length: 13; D gene: .; clone size: .; V gene: TRBV7-3; J gene: TRBJ1-1; CDR3 DNA: TGTGCCAGCAGCCCCCAGGGGTCCACTGAAGCTTTCTTT; CDR3 protein: CASSPQGSTEAFF
CDR3 length: 15; D gene: TRBD2; clone size: once; V gene: TRBV5-1; J gene: TRBJ2-5; CDR3 DNA: TGCGCCAGCAGCTTGGTGGCGGGGGTGGAAGAGACCCAGTACTTC; CDR3 protein: CASSLVAGVEETQYF
CDR3 length: 12; D gene: .; clone size: .; V gene: TRBV2; J gene: TRBJ2-2; CDR3 DNA: TGTGCCAGCACGACAAGCGCCGGGGAGCTGTTTTTT; CDR3 protein: CASTTSAGELFF
CDR3 length: 14; D gene: TRBD1; clone size: .; V gene: TRBV7-2; J gene: TRBJ2-3; CDR3 DNA: TGTGCCAGCAGCTTAGGACAGGGGGCAGATACGCAGTATTTT; CDR3 protein: CASSLGQGADTQYF
CDR3 length: 14; D gene: .; clone size: .; V gene: TRBV5-1; J gene: TRBJ1-4; CDR3 DNA: TGCGCCAGCAGCAGAGAGGGGCTAAATGAAAAACTGTTTTTT; CDR3 protein: CASSREGLNEKLFF
CDR3 length: 16; D gene: .; clone size: .; V gene: TRBV11-3; J gene: TRBJ2-7; CDR3 DNA: TGTGCCAGCAGCTTAGGAGGGATGGGCGGGATGGACGAGCAGTACTTC; CDR3 protein: CASSLGGMGGMDEQYF
CDR3 length: 13; D gene: .; clone size: .; V gene: TRBV11-3; J gene: TRBJ2-5; CDR3 DNA: TGTGCCAGCAGCTTAGACAGGGATGAGACCCAGTACTTC; CDR3 protein: CASSLDRDETQYF
CDR3 length: 15; D gene: TRBD2; clone size: .; V gene: TRBV30; J gene: TRBJ2-1; CDR3 DNA: TGTGCCTGGCCCCCCCCTAGCGGGAGGCCTAATGAGCAGTTCTTC; CDR3 protein: CAWPPPSGRPNEQFF
CDR3 length: 14; D gene: TRBD1; clone size: .; V gene: TRBV7-2; J gene: TRBJ2-7; CDR3 DNA: TGTGCCAGCAGCCAAGGACAGGGGGCGGGGGAGCAGTACTTC; CDR3 protein: CASSQGQGAGEQYF
CDR3 length: 17; D gene: .; clone size: .; V gene: TRBV4-2; J gene: TRBJ2-3; CDR3 DNA: TGTGCCAGCAGCCAAGAAGTAATGCAGGGGAGCACAGATACGCAGTATTTT; CDR3 protein: CASSQEVMQGSTDTQYF
CDR3 length: 15; D gene: .; clone size: .; V gene: TRBV30; J gene: TRBJ1-5; CDR3 DNA: TGTGCCTGGAGCCCCACGGGGGGGAGAGATCAGCCCCAGCATTTT; CDR3 protein: CAWSPTGGRDQPQHF
CDR3 length: 15; D gene: TRBD2; clone size: .; V gene: TRBV14; J gene: TRBJ2-1; CDR3 DNA: TGTGCCAGCAGCCATGGGACTAGCGGGAACAATGAGCAGTTCTTC; CDR3 protein: CASSHGTSGNNEQFF
CDR3 length: 12; D gene: TRBD1; clone size: .; V gene: TRBV29-1; J gene: TRBJ2-1; CDR3 DNA: TGCAGCGTTGGACAGGGGATACATGAGCAGTTCTTC; CDR3 protein: CSVGQGIHEQFF
CDR3 length: 14; D gene: TRBD1; clone size: .; V gene: TRBV7-8; J gene: TRBJ1-2; CDR3 DNA: TGTGCCAGCAGCTCCGGGACAGGCAACTATGGCTACACCTTC; CDR3 protein: CASSSGTGNYGYTF
CDR3 length: 14; D gene: .; clone size: .; V gene: TRBV5-1; J gene: TRBJ1-4; CDR3 DNA: TGCGCCAGCAGCCCACTGGCCGGGGATGAAAAACTGTTTTTT; CDR3 protein: CASSPLAGDEKLFF
CDR3 length: 13; D gene: .; clone size: .; V gene: TRBV6-1; J gene: TRBJ2-2; CDR3 DNA: TGTGCCAGCAGCCCAGTGGGGTCCGGGGAGCTGTTTTTT; CDR3 protein: CASSPVGSGELFF
CDR3 length: 14; D gene: .; clone size: .; V gene: TRBV19; J gene: TRBJ1-1; CDR3 DNA: TGTGCCAGTAGTATGGAGGGGACGAACACTGAAGCTTTCTTT; CDR3 protein: CASSMEGTNTEAFF
CDR3 length: 14; D gene: .; clone size: .; V gene: TRBV7-3; J gene: TRBJ1-5; CDR3 DNA: TGTGCCAGCAGCGCTCAAACACGGGTTGGGCCCCAGCATTTT; CDR3 protein: CASSAQTRVGPQHF
CDR3 length: 15; D gene: .; clone size: .; V gene: TRBV29-1; J gene: TRBJ2-3; CDR3 DNA: TGCAGCGCCGATAACGCGGACGGGGAACTTGTTACGCAGTATTTT; CDR3 protein: CSADNADGELVTQYF
CDR3 length: 14; D gene: .; clone size: once; V gene: TRBV6-5; J gene: TRBJ1-6; CDR3 DNA: TGTGCCAGCAGTTACGGGACTGGAAATTCACCCCTCCACTTT; CDR3 protein: CASSYGTGNSPLHF
CDR3 length: 14; D gene: TRBD2; clone size: .; V gene: TRBV10-3; J gene: TRBJ2-1; CDR3 DNA: TGTGCCATCGGGGGGACTAGCGAAGAGGATGAGCAGTTCTTC; CDR3 protein: CAIGGTSEEDEQFF
CDR3 length: 15; D gene: .; clone size: .; V gene: TRBV27; J gene: TRBJ2-7; CDR3 DNA: TGTGCCAGCAGTTCTTGGGGGCGAGGGGACTACGAGCAGTACTTC; CDR3 protein: CASSSWGRGDYEQYF
CDR3 length: 15; D gene: .; clone size: .; V gene: TRBV29-1; J gene: TRBJ2-5; CDR3 DNA: TGCAGCGTTGAAAGGGGGGGACAGCCCCAAGAGACCCAGTACTTC; CDR3 protein: CSVERGGQPQETQYF
CDR3 length: 13; D gene: .; clone size: .; V gene: TRBV6-6; J gene: TRBJ1-2; CDR3 DNA: TGTGCCAGCAGTCCGGGGGGCGCGTTTCGCTACACCTTC; CDR3 protein: CASSPGGAFRYTF
CDR3 length: 15; D gene: TRBD1; clone size: once; V gene: TRBV6-1; J gene: TRBJ2-5; CDR3 DNA: TGTGCCAGCAGTGCCGACAGGGGGGCTGGGGTGACCCAGTACTTC; CDR3 protein: CASSADRGAGVTQYF
CDR3 length: 15; D gene: TRBD1; clone size: .; V gene: TRBV18; J gene: TRBJ1-2; CDR3 DNA: TGTGCCAGCTCACGAGCCGGGACAGGGGATTATGGCTACACCTTC; CDR3 protein: CASSRAGTGDYGYTF
CDR3 length: 18; D gene: .; clone size: .; V gene: TRBV11-2; J gene: TRBJ2-4; CDR3 DNA: TGTGCCAGCAGCCCGTCAAGTCGTGCGGCAGACTTCAAAAACATTCAGTACTTC; CDR3 protein: CASSPSSRAADFKNIQYF
CDR3 length: 13; D gene: .; clone size: .; V gene: TRBV2; J gene: TRBJ1-1; CDR3 DNA: TGTGCCAGCAGACCGCACAGGAACACTGAAGCTTTCTTT; CDR3 protein: CASRPHRNTEAFF
CDR3 length: 15; D gene: .; clone size: .; V gene: TRBV2; J gene: TRBJ1-5; CDR3 DNA: TGTGCCAGCAGTGATGGGACGGGGGCAGGTCAGCCCCAGCATTTT; CDR3 protein: CASSDGTGAGQPQHF
CDR3 length: 16; D gene: .; clone size: .; V gene: TRBV4-1; J gene: TRBJ1-1; CDR3 DNA: TGCGCCAGCAGCACATTCCAGAATCGTATGAACACTGAAGCTTTCTTT; CDR3 protein: CASSTFQNRMNTEAFF
CDR3 length: 14; D gene: .; clone size: .; V gene: TRBV30; J gene: TRBJ1-1; CDR3 DNA: TGTGCCTGGAGTATTTACAGGGAAAAAAATGAAGCTTTCTTT; CDR3 protein: CAWSIYREKNEAFF
CDR3 length: 15; D gene: .; clone size: .; V gene: TRBV27; J gene: TRBJ1-2; CDR3 DNA: TGTGCCAGCAACCCTCAAGCGGGGCTCGGGGATGGCTACACCTTC; CDR3 protein: CASNPQAGLGDGYTF
CDR3 length: 13; D gene: .; clone size: .; V gene: TRBV6-5; J gene: TRBJ1-1; CDR3 DNA: TGTGCCAGCAGTCGCCAGAGGAACACTGAAGCTTTCTTT; CDR3 protein: CASSRQRNTEAFF
CDR3 length: 16; D gene: TRBD1; clone size: .; V gene: TRBV5-1; J gene: TRBJ1-1; CDR3 DNA: TGCGCCAGCAGCCCAACCGCCGGGACAGAAAACACTGAAGCTTTCTTT; CDR3 protein: CASSPTAGTENTEAFF
CDR3 length: 14; D gene: TRBD1; clone size: .; V gene: TRBV5-1; J gene: TRBJ2-7; CDR3 DNA: TGCGCCAGCAGCCCGGGACAGGACTCCTACGAGCAGTACTTC; CDR3 protein: CASSPGQDSYEQYF
CDR3 length: 13; D gene: .; clone size: .; V gene: TRBV7-3; J gene: TRBJ2-2; CDR3 DNA: TGTGCCAGCAGCTTAGGAGGGACCGGGGAGCTGTTTTTT; CDR3 protein: CASSLGGTGELFF
CDR3 length: 15; D gene: .; clone size: .; V gene: TRBV10-3; J gene: TRBJ2-1; CDR3 DNA: TGTGCCATCAGTGTGCAGGTCAGCTCCTACAATGAGCAGTTCTTC; CDR3 protein: CAISVQVSSYNEQFF
CDR3 length: 15; D gene: TRBD2; clone size: .; V gene: TRBV6-6; J gene: TRBJ2-1; CDR3 DNA: TGTGCCAGCAGTTCGGGACTAGCGGGACACGATGAGCAGTTCTTC; CDR3 protein: CASSSGLAGHDEQFF
CDR3 length: 18; D gene: TRBD1; clone size: .; V gene: TRBV19; J gene: TRBJ1-4; CDR3 DNA: TGTGCCAGTAGAACCCTTACAGGGGGACAGGGATTTAATGAAAAACTGTTTTTT; CDR3 protein: CASRTLTGGQGFNEKLFF
CDR3 length: 15; D gene: TRBD1; clone size: .; V gene: TRBV5-5; J gene: TRBJ2-1; CDR3 DNA: TGTGCCAGCAGCTTGACGGACAGGGGCTACAATGAGCAGTTCTTC; CDR3 protein: CASSLTDRGYNEQFF
CDR3 length: 15; D gene: TRBD2; clone size: .; V gene: TRBV11-2; J gene: TRBJ2-1; CDR3 DNA: TGTGCCAGCAGTACCAGCGGGAGGGGGATTGATGAGCAGTTCTTC; CDR3 protein: CASSTSGRGIDEQFF
CDR3 length: 17; D gene: .; clone size: .; V gene: TRBV28; J gene: TRBJ1-3; CDR3 DNA: TGTGCCAGCAGTGGTGGTGTCAGGTTAAGCTCTGGAAACACCATATATTTT; CDR3 protein: CASSGGVRLSSGNTIYF
CDR3 length: 14; D gene: TRBD2; clone size: .; V gene: TRBV27; J gene: TRBJ2-7; CDR3 DNA: TGTGCCAGCAGTTTCGGGGGGGGGCCCTACGAGCAGTACTTC; CDR3 protein: CASSFGGGPYEQYF
CDR3 length: 13; D gene: .; clone size: once; V gene: TRBV10-3; J gene: TRBJ2-3; CDR3 DNA: TGTGCCATCGGGACGGGGCAGGCAGATACGCAGTATTTT; CDR3 protein: CAIGTGQADTQYF
CDR3 length: 16; D gene: .; clone size: once; V gene: TRBV29-1; J gene: TRBJ2-6; CDR3 DNA: TGCAGCGTTGAAGATGTTCGGGGAACTGGGGCCAACGTCCTGACTTTC; CDR3 protein: CSVEDVRGTGANVLTF
CDR3 length: 14; D gene: TRBD1; clone size: few; V gene: TRBV7-2; J gene: TRBJ1-2; CDR3 DNA: TGTGCCAGCAGTACCACAGGGGGGGACTATGGCTACACCTTC; CDR3 protein: CASSTTGGDYGYTF
CDR3 length: 16; D gene: .; clone size: .; V gene: TRBV5-8; J gene: TRBJ2-4; CDR3 DNA: TGTGCCAGCAGCTTGGGGGACAACCGGGCCAAAAACATTCAGTACTTC; CDR3 protein: CASSLGDNRAKNIQYF
CDR3 length: 16; D gene: .; clone size: .; V gene: TRBV5-4; J gene: TRBJ2-1; CDR3 DNA: TGTGCCAGCAGCTTGGAGCGGACTAATCCGTGGAATGAGCAGTTCTTC; CDR3 protein: CASSLERTNPWNEQFF
CDR3 length: 16; D gene: TRBD1; clone size: .; V gene: TRBV6-6; J gene: TRBJ2-2; CDR3 DNA: TGTGCCAGCAGTTATGCTGTTGGGACAGGGGCCGGGGAGCTGTTTTTT; CDR3 protein: CASSYAVGTGAGELFF
CDR3 length: 11; D gene: .; clone size: .; V gene: TRBV30; J gene: TRBJ2-1; CDR3 DNA: TGTGCCTTTTCTCCGGGCAATGAGCAGTTCTTC; CDR3 protein: CAFSPGNEQFF
CDR3 length: 15; D gene: .; clone size: .; V gene: TRBV4-1; J gene: TRBJ1-4; CDR3 DNA: TGCGCCAGCAGCCAAGGGTGGGTTACCAATGAAAAACTGTTTTTT; CDR3 protein: CASSQGWVTNEKLFF